This T cell receptor beta chain was captured by sequencing in a study of T cell changes during pregnancy in multiple sclerosis. Germline V gene sequence: CDR1 SGHNT, CDR2 YENEEA. The CDR3 is 12 residues long. V shed 4 bases, J shed 7 bases, and the junction held 3 bases outside the gene matches. Libraries were prepared by immunoSEQ multiplex PCR; TCRdb keeps only in-frame clonotypes and omits some of them. The table has around 70,000 clones, roughly 94% seen once; the top ten hold approximately 1.5%. Sequences were derived from peripheral blood, sampled after pregnancy. The sequence was collected from a female donor with multiple sclerosis, enrolled in a pregnancy study. The V and J genes are TRBV11-3 and TRBJ2-7; 8 bases are a match to TRBD1. The CDR3, as DNA: TGTGCCAGCAGCTCCAGGGGGCGAGAGCAGTACTTC. Translating it yields CASSSRGREQYF.